Listed below are T cell receptor beta chains from one sample, sequenced in a study of blood T cell repertoires in COVID-19. Measured with immunoSEQ multiplex PCR; TCRdb has only the in-frame clones, and not every one. The table has about 300,000 clones, around 90% seen once. The sequenced sample was peripheral blood. These receptors were obtained from a woman between 25 and 40 years old with COVID-19, enrolled during active disease. Both conserved end residues are part of each CDR3. The D gene is left open where the match is weak. Clone size is given for some rows only: seen once, a few or many times, or a class if the clone is expanded.

V gene: TRBV27
CDR3 length: 13
clone size: NA
J gene: TRBJ2-1
D gene: NA
CDR3 protein: CASSLGLFAEQFF
CDR3 DNA: TGTGCCAGCAGTTTAGGACTATTTGCTGAGCAGTTCTTC

V gene: TRBV3-1/TRBV3-2
CDR3 length: 11
clone size: NA
J gene: TRBJ2-7
D gene: NA
CDR3 protein: CASSRSHEQYF
CDR3 DNA: TGTGCCAGCAGCCGGAGTCACGAGCAGTACTTC

V gene: TRBV5-1
CDR3 length: 14
clone size: NA
J gene: TRBJ2-1
D gene: NA
CDR3 protein: CASCRRTKGDEQFF
CDR3 DNA: TGCGCCAGCTGTCGGAGGACCAAGGGCGATGAGCAGTTCTTC

V gene: TRBV28
CDR3 length: 13
clone size: NA
J gene: TRBJ1-4
D gene: TRBD1
CDR3 protein: CASTQIDRGKLFF
CDR3 DNA: TGTGCCAGCACCCAAATTGACAGGGGAAAACTGTTTTTT

V gene: TRBV13
CDR3 length: 16
clone size: NA
J gene: TRBJ2-1
D gene: TRBD2
CDR3 protein: CASSLAPSGMNNEQFF
CDR3 DNA: TGTGCCAGCAGCTTAGCCCCTAGCGGGATGAACAATGAGCAGTTCTTC

V gene: TRBV6-4
CDR3 length: 16
clone size: NA
J gene: TRBJ2-1
D gene: NA
CDR3 protein: CASSDSVTSSYNEQFF
CDR3 DNA: TGTGCCAGCAGTGACTCCGTCACGAGCTCCTACAATGAGCAGTTCTTC

V gene: TRBV6-5
CDR3 length: 15
clone size: once
J gene: TRBJ2-7
D gene: TRBD1
CDR3 protein: CASSSDRGGMYEQYF
CDR3 DNA: TGTGCCAGCAGTTCCGACAGGGGGGGGATGTACGAGCAGTACTTC

V gene: TRBV5-4
CDR3 length: 14
clone size: NA
J gene: TRBJ2-1
D gene: NA
CDR3 protein: CASSLSGLRRGQFF
CDR3 DNA: TGTGCCAGCAGCTTGTCGGGACTCCGCCGGGGGCAGTTCTTC

V gene: TRBV10-3
CDR3 length: 14
clone size: NA
J gene: TRBJ2-7
D gene: NA
CDR3 protein: CANRGGAQGNEQYF
CDR3 DNA: TGTGCCAACCGTGGAGGGGCGCAAGGGAACGAGCAGTACTTC

V gene: TRBV19
CDR3 length: 15
clone size: NA
J gene: TRBJ1-5
D gene: NA
CDR3 protein: CASSIQDYSNQPQHF
CDR3 DNA: TGTGCCAGTAGTATCCAGGATTATAGCAATCAGCCCCAGCATTTT

V gene: TRBV13
CDR3 length: 15
clone size: NA
J gene: TRBJ2-5
D gene: TRBD1
CDR3 protein: CASSPGTGWSETQYF
CDR3 DNA: TGTGCCAGCAGCCCCGGGACAGGGTGGTCAGAGACCCAGTACTTC

V gene: TRBV28
CDR3 length: 14
clone size: NA
J gene: TRBJ1-2
D gene: NA
CDR3 protein: CASSLSLGGHGYTF
CDR3 DNA: TGTGCCAGCAGTTTGAGCCTGGGAGGCCATGGCTACACCTTC

V gene: TRBV5-6
CDR3 length: 16
clone size: NA
J gene: TRBJ2-3
D gene: TRBD1
CDR3 protein: CASSFFFGTGMNTQYF
CDR3 DNA: TGTGCCAGCAGCTTCTTCTTCGGGACAGGAATGAATACGCAGTATTTT

V gene: TRBV10-3
CDR3 length: 16
clone size: NA
J gene: TRBJ1-3
D gene: NA
CDR3 protein: CAISASRDFSGNTIYF
CDR3 DNA: TGTGCCATCAGTGCCTCCCGGGACTTCTCTGGAAACACCATATATTTT

V gene: TRBV14
CDR3 length: 14
clone size: once
J gene: TRBJ2-5
D gene: NA
CDR3 protein: CASSREGGEETQYF
CDR3 DNA: TGTGCCAGCAGCCGGGAGGGGGGTGAAGAGACCCAGTACTTC

V gene: TRBV5-1
CDR3 length: 13
clone size: NA
J gene: TRBJ2-1
D gene: NA
CDR3 protein: CASSLLVGGEQFF
CDR3 DNA: TGCGCCAGCAGCTTGTTAGTGGGGGGTGAGCAGTTCTTC

V gene: TRBV2
CDR3 length: 16
clone size: NA
J gene: TRBJ2-2
D gene: NA
CDR3 protein: CASRRSGGVVTGELFF
CDR3 DNA: TGTGCCAGCAGGAGGTCAGGAGGGGTTGTGACCGGGGAGCTGTTTTTT

V gene: TRBV7-9
CDR3 length: 12
clone size: NA
J gene: TRBJ1-2
D gene: NA
CDR3 protein: CASSFLNYGYTF
CDR3 DNA: TGTGCCAGCAGCTTCCTAAACTATGGCTACACCTTC

V gene: TRBV29-1
CDR3 length: 15
clone size: NA
J gene: TRBJ1-1
D gene: NA
CDR3 protein: CSVELPTGRNTEAFF
CDR3 DNA: TGCAGCGTTGAACTCCCCACAGGCCGGAACACTGAAGCTTTCTTT

V gene: TRBV16
CDR3 length: 14
clone size: NA
J gene: TRBJ1-4
D gene: NA
CDR3 protein: CASSLGRSGEKLFF
CDR3 DNA: TGTGCCAGCAGCCTAGGTCGGTCGGGGGAAAAACTGTTTTTT

V gene: TRBV12-2
CDR3 length: 19
clone size: NA
J gene: TRBJ2-6
D gene: NA
CDR3 protein: CASRLLWTSGNDGANVLTF
CDR3 DNA: TGTGCAAGTCGCTTACTGTGGACTAGCGGGAATGATGGGGCCAACGTCCTGACTTTC

V gene: TRBV7-8
CDR3 length: 16
clone size: NA
J gene: TRBJ1-4
D gene: NA
CDR3 protein: CASSLVQGGEGEKLFF
CDR3 DNA: TGTGCCAGCAGCTTAGTTCAGGGAGGGGAGGGAGAAAAACTGTTTTTT

V gene: TRBV24-1
CDR3 length: 15
clone size: NA
J gene: TRBJ1-4
D gene: TRBD1
CDR3 protein: CATSDSTGESEKLFF
CDR3 DNA: TGTGCCACCAGTGATTCGACAGGGGAGAGTGAAAAACTGTTTTTT

V gene: TRBV4-1
CDR3 length: 15
clone size: NA
J gene: TRBJ2-7
D gene: TRBD2
CDR3 protein: CASSPREGGVYEQYF
CDR3 DNA: TGCGCCAGCAGCCCCCGTGAGGGAGGGGTCTACGAGCAGTACTTC

V gene: TRBV6-5
CDR3 length: 14
clone size: many
J gene: TRBJ2-5
D gene: NA
CDR3 protein: CASSIGQSRETQYF
CDR3 DNA: TGTGCCAGCAGCATTGGACAGAGCAGAGAGACCCAGTACTTC

V gene: TRBV25-1
CDR3 length: 15
clone size: NA
J gene: TRBJ2-7
D gene: TRBD2
CDR3 protein: CASSTVGAISGEQYF
CDR3 DNA: TGTGCCAGCAGTACCGTAGGGGCCATTAGCGGGGAGCAGTACTTC

V gene: TRBV27
CDR3 length: 16
clone size: NA
J gene: TRBJ2-1
D gene: NA
CDR3 protein: CASSLFGPPSYNEQFF
CDR3 DNA: TGTGCCAGCAGTTTATTCGGTCCTCCCTCCTACAATGAGCAGTTCTTC

V gene: TRBV2
CDR3 length: 15
clone size: NA
J gene: TRBJ1-5
D gene: NA
CDR3 protein: CASSEFGGSEEPQHF
CDR3 DNA: TGTGCCAGCAGTGAATTTGGGGGGTCCGAGGAGCCCCAGCATTTT

V gene: TRBV4-1
CDR3 length: 17
clone size: NA
J gene: TRBJ2-3
D gene: TRBD1
CDR3 protein: CASSVLQGAPLTDTQYF
CDR3 DNA: TGCGCCAGCAGCGTGTTGCAGGGGGCGCCCCTCACAGATACGCAGTATTTT

V gene: TRBV29-1
CDR3 length: 13
clone size: NA
J gene: TRBJ2-2
D gene: TRBD1
CDR3 protein: CSADRDNTGELFF
CDR3 DNA: TGCAGCGCGGACAGGGACAACACCGGGGAGCTGTTTTTT

V gene: TRBV6-2/TRBV6-3
CDR3 length: 18
clone size: NA
J gene: TRBJ2-7
D gene: NA
CDR3 protein: CASSYPRSDRPGGHEQYF
CDR3 DNA: TGTGCCAGCAGTTACCCACGAAGCGACAGACCTGGGGGCCACGAGCAGTACTTC

V gene: TRBV5-1
CDR3 length: 13
clone size: NA
J gene: TRBJ2-7
D gene: NA
CDR3 protein: CASSLASPYEQYF
CDR3 DNA: TGCGCCAGCAGCTTGGCTAGTCCCTACGAGCAGTACTTC

V gene: TRBV5-1
CDR3 length: 15
clone size: NA
J gene: TRBJ2-7
D gene: TRBD2
CDR3 protein: CASSLRLAVIDEQYF
CDR3 DNA: TGCGCCAGCAGCTTGAGACTAGCGGTAATTGACGAGCAGTACTTC

V gene: TRBV11-2
CDR3 length: 15
clone size: NA
J gene: TRBJ2-1
D gene: NA
CDR3 protein: CASSYGRGSYNEQFF
CDR3 DNA: TGTGCCAGCAGCTACGGACGGGGCTCCTACAATGAGCAGTTCTTC

V gene: TRBV24-1
CDR3 length: 14
clone size: NA
J gene: TRBJ2-1
D gene: NA
CDR3 protein: CATSKSGRYNEQFF
CDR3 DNA: TGTGCCACCAGTAAAAGTGGGAGGTACAATGAGCAGTTCTTC

V gene: TRBV30
CDR3 length: 15
clone size: NA
J gene: TRBJ1-5
D gene: TRBD1
CDR3 protein: CAWGGQGAPNQPQHF
CDR3 DNA: TGTGCCTGGGGGGGGCAGGGGGCCCCAAATCAGCCCCAGCATTTT

V gene: TRBV10-1
CDR3 length: 15
clone size: NA
J gene: TRBJ2-7
D gene: TRBD2
CDR3 protein: CASTTNMGLAHEQYF
CDR3 DNA: TGCGCCAGCACCACTAATATGGGACTAGCCCACGAGCAGTACTTC

V gene: TRBV7-9
CDR3 length: 14
clone size: NA
J gene: TRBJ2-7
D gene: TRBD2
CDR3 protein: CASSSLAEAYEQYF
CDR3 DNA: TGTGCCAGCAGCTCGCTAGCGGAGGCCTACGAGCAGTACTTC

V gene: TRBV5-6
CDR3 length: 16
clone size: NA
J gene: TRBJ2-1
D gene: NA
CDR3 protein: CASSLIGERVYNEQFF
CDR3 DNA: TGTGCCAGCAGCTTGATCGGAGAGCGGGTCTACAATGAGCAGTTCTTC

V gene: TRBV7-3
CDR3 length: 14
clone size: few
J gene: TRBJ2-7
D gene: TRBD1
CDR3 protein: CASSAGTGYYEQYF
CDR3 DNA: TGTGCCAGCAGCGCCGGGACAGGGTACTACGAGCAGTACTTC

V gene: TRBV6-4
CDR3 length: 13
clone size: NA
J gene: TRBJ2-3
D gene: TRBD1
CDR3 protein: CASSTGGTDTQYF
CDR3 DNA: TGTGCCAGCAGTACAGGGGGCACAGATACGCAGTATTTT

V gene: TRBV27
CDR3 length: 14
clone size: NA
J gene: TRBJ1-1
D gene: NA
CDR3 protein: CATASGMLNTEAFF
CDR3 DNA: TGTGCCACCGCCAGCGGGATGCTGAACACTGAAGCTTTCTTT

V gene: TRBV14
CDR3 length: 15
clone size: once
J gene: TRBJ1-1
D gene: TRBD1
CDR3 protein: CASSLRQGQGTEAFF
CDR3 DNA: TGTGCCAGCAGCCTCCGACAGGGTCAGGGCACTGAAGCTTTCTTT

V gene: TRBV10-1
CDR3 length: 17
clone size: NA
J gene: TRBJ2-1
D gene: NA
CDR3 protein: CASSDKYGTPLYNEQFF
CDR3 DNA: TGCGCCAGCAGTGATAAATACGGGACTCCGCTATACAATGAGCAGTTCTTC

V gene: TRBV7-2
CDR3 length: 17
clone size: NA
J gene: TRBJ1-6
D gene: NA
CDR3 protein: CASSPERGGRRNSPLHF
CDR3 DNA: TGTGCCAGCAGCCCCGAGAGGGGAGGGAGGCGGAATTCACCCCTCCACTTT